The text below deals with one T cell receptor (beta chain). The antigen is undetermined. Deep was the level at which the assay was run. Researchers divided each subset's genomic DNA evenly across several immunoSEQ plates. Authors' processing steps: Sequence data from immunoSEQ were junction-only and lacked quality scores; consequently, filtering differed. Sequencing used immunoSEQ multiplex PCR; TCRdb keeps in-frame clones, though not all of them. V, J and clone size are taken as reported in that table, and D and trimming were inferred from the DNA itself. The table has approximately 810,000 clones, about 91% seen once; the top ten hold approximately 25%. Terminally differentiated effector memory CD45RA+ cells were left out of the naive CD8 fraction, which was CD45RO-negative and positively selected for CCR7. The entry originates in a study of shared clonotypes between healthy human individuals. General study results and limits: A limitation of the genetic and exposure-history diversity represented arose from few donors.

This CDR3 is built from 15 residues. Trimming shortened V by 7 bases and J by 4 bases, and 16 bases separated the two germline ends. CDR1 SGHVS and CDR2 FNYEAQ come from the germline V gene. Source material: naive CD8+ T cells sorted from blood. The chain links TRBV7-6 to TRBJ2-2; D perhaps matches TRBD1 (6 bases). This receptor was identified in a man aged 25-40 years in good health. The CDR3 reads CASTPGHSTTGELFF. The DNA for the CDR3 is TGTGCCAGCACCCCGGGACATTCCACCACCGGGGAGCTGTTTTTT.